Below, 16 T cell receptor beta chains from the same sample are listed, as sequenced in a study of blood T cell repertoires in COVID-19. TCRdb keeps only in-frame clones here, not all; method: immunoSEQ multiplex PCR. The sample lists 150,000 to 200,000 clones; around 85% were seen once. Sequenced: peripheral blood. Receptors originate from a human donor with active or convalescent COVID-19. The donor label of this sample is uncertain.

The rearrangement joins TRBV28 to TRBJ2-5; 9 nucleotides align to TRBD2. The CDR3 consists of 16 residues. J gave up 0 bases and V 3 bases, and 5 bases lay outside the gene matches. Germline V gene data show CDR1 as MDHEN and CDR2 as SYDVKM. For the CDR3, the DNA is TGTGCCAGCAGTTTGGTGGCGGGGGGGCACCAAGAGACCCAGTACTTC. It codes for CASSLVAGGHQETQYF.

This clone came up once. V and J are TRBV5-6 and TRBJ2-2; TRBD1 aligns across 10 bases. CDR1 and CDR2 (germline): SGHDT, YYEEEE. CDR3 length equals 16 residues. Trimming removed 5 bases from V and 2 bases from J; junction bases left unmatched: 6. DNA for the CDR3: TGTGCCAGCAGGGACTGGACAGGGGGAAACACCGGGGAGCTGTTTTTT. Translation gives CASRDWTGGNTGELFF.

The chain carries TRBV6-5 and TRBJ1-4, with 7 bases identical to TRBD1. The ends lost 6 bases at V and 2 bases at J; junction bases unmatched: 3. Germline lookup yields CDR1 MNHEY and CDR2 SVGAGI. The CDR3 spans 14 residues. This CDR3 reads CASSTTGTNEKLFF. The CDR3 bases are TGTGCCAGCAGCACGACAGGGACTAATGAAAAACTGTTTTTT.

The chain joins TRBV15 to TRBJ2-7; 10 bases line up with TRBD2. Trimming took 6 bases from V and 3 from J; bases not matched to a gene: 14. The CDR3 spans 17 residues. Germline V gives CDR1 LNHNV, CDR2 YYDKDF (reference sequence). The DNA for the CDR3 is TGTGCCACCAGTGGGCTAGCGGGAGAGGGGGGCCTCTACGAGCAGTACTTC. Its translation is CATSGLAGEGGLYEQYF.

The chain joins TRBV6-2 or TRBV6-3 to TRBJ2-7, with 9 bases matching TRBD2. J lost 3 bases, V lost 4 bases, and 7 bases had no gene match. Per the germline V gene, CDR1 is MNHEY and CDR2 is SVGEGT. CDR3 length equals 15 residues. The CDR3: CASSSLAGAFYEQYF. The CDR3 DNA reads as TGTGCCAGCAGTTCGTTAGCGGGGGCCTTCTACGAGCAGTACTTC.

The CDR3 loop reads CASSVVRGSEAFF. As DNA, the CDR3 is TGTGCCAGCAGCGTAGTCCGGGGTTCCGAAGCTTTCTTT. J is TRBJ1-1 and V is TRBV9; no clear D. This CDR3 comprises 13 residues. V lost 0 bases and J 8 bases, leaving 11 bases between the germline ends. Germline loops: CDR1 SGDLS, CDR2 YYNGEE.

CDR3 sequence reads: CASSVAGKTDTQYF. The CDR3 nucleotides read TGTGCCAGCAGCGTGGCAGGAAAAACAGATACGCAGTATTTT. The chain uses TRBV7-3 and TRBJ2-3; the D is unclear. This CDR3 is built from 14 residues. The germline CDR1 and CDR2 sequences are SGHTA and FQGTGA. V shed 5 bases and J shed 3 bases, with 12 bases lying between them.

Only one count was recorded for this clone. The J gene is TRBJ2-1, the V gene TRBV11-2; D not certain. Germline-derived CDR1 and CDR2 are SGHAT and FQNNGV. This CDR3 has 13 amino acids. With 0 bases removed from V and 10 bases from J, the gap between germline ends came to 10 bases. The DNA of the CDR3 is TGTGCCAGCAGCTTAGAGGTCCAGTCCGAGCAGTTCTTC. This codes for CASSLEVQSEQFF.

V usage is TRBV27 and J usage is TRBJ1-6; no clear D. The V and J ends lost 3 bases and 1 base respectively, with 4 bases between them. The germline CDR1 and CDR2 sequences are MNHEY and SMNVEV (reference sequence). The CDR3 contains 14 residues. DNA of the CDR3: TGTGCCAGCAGTTTCTATTCCTATAATTCACCCCTCCACTTT. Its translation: CASSFYSYNSPLHF.

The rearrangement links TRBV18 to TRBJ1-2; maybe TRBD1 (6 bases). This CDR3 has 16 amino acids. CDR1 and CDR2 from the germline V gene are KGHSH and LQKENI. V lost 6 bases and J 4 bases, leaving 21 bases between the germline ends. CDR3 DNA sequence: TGTGCCAGCTCGCCCAACAGGGCCCAGGGGCTCTATGGCTACACCTTC. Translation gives CASSPNRAQGLYGYTF.

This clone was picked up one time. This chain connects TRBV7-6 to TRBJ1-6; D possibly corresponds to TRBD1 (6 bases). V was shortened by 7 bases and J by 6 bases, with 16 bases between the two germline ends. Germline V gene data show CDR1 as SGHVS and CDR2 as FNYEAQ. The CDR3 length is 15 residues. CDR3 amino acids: CASKSRGASNSPLHF. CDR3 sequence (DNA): TGTGCCAGCAAAAGCAGGGGCGCATCTAATTCACCCCTCCACTTT.

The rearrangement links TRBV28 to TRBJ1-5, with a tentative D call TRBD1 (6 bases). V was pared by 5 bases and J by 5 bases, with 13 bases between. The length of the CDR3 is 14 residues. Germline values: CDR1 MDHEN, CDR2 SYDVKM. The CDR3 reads CASSQRQVDQPQHF. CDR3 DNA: TGTGCCAGCAGTCAGAGACAGGTGGATCAGCCCCAGCATTTT.

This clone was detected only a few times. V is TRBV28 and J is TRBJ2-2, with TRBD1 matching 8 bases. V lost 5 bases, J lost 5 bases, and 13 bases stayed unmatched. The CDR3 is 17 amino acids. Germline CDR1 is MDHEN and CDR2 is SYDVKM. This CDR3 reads CASSPFLRTGRTGELFF. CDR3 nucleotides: TGTGCCAGCAGTCCTTTTTTAAGGACAGGGAGGACCGGGGAGCTGTTTTTT.

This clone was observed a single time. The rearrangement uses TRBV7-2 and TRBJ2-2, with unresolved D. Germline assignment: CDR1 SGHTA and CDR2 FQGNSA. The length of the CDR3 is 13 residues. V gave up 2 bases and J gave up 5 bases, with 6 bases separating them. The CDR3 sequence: CASSLSVTGELFF. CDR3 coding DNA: TGTGCCAGCAGCTTATCAGTTACCGGGGAGCTGTTTTTT. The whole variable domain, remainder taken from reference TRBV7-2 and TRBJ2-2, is GAGVSQSPSNKVTEKGKDVELRCDPISGHTALYWYRQSLGQGLEFLIYFQGNSAPDKSGLPSDRFSAERTGGSVSTLTIQRTQQEDSAVYLCASSLSVTGELFFGEGSRLTVL.

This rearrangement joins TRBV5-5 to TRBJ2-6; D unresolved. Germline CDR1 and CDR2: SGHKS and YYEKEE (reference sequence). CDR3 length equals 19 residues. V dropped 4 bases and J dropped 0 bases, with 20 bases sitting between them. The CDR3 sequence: CASSPSPSATYSGANVLTF. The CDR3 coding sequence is TGTGCCAGCAGCCCCTCCCCGAGTGCGACTTACTCTGGGGCCAACGTCCTGACTTTC.

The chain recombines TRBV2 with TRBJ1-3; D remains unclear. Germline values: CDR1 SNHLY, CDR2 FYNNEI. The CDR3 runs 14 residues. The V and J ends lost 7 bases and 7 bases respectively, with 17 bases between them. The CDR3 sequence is CASIRGEGPNTIYF. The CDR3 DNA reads TGTGCCAGCATACGTGGCGAGGGTCCGAACACCATATATTTT.